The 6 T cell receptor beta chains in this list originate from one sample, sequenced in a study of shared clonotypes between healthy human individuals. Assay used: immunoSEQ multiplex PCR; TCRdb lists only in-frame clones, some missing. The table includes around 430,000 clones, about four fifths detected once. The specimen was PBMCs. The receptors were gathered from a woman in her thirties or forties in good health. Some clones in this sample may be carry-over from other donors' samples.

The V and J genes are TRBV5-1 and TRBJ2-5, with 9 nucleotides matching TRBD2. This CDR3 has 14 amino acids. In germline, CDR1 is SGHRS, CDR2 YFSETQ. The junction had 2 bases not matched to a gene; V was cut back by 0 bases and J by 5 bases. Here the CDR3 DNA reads TGCGCCAGCAGCTTGGAGCTAGCGGGGGAGACCCAGTACTTC. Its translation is CASSLELAGETQYF.

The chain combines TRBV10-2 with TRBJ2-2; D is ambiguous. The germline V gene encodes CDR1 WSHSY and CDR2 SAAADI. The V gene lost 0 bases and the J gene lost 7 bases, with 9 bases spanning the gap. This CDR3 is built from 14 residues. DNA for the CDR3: TGCGCCAGCAGTGAGTCCCGCCTTGTCGGGGAGCTGTTTTTT. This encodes CASSESRLVGELFF.

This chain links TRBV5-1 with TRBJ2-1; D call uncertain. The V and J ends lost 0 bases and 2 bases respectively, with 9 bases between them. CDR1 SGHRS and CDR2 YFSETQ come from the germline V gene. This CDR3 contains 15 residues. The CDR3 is CASSLEDETYNEQFF. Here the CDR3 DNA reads TGCGCCAGCAGCTTGGAGGACGAAACCTACAATGAGCAGTTCTTC.

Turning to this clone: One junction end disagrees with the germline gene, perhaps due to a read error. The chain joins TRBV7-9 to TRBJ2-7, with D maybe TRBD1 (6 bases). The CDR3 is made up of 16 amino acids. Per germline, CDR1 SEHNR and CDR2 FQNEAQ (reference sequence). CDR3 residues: CASSRLRGQGSYEQYF. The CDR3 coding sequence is TGCGCCAGCAGCCGCCTACGTGGGCAGGGGTCCTACGAGCAGTACTTC.

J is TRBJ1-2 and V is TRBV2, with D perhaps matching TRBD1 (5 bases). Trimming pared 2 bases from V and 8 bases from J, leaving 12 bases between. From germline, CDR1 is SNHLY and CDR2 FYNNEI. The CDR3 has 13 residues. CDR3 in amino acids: CASSERGQTGYTF. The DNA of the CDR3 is TGTGCCAGCAGTGAAAGGGGTCAAACGGGCTACACCTTC.

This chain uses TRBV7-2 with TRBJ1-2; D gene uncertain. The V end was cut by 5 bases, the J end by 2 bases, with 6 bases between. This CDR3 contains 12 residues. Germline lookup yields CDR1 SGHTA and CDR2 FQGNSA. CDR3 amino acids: CASSLDNYGYTF. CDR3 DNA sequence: TGTGCCAGCAGCCTCGACAACTATGGCTACACCTTC.